These 19 T cell receptor beta chains were all obtained from the same sample, sequenced in a study of cytomegalovirus exposure and HLA in healthy donors (dated by TCRdb to 2016 to 2017). Library preparation used the immunoSEQ multiplex PCR assay. For the multiplex PCR, a mixture combining 60 forward primers for TCR Vbeta segments and 13 reverse primers for TCR Jbeta segments was used. TCRdb mirrors the immuneACCESS table, restricted to in-frame sequences. Some clones are absent from its copies; in checked studies, under half trace to an unresolved V gene, and the reason for the others is unknown. The table of this sample itemizes about 140,000 clones. The ten largest account for about 2.3% of the sample. Sequenced sample: PBMCs. These receptors were collected from a woman under 30 in good health and CMV-seronegative.

V is TRBV19 and J is TRBJ2-3; TRBD2 agrees at 11 bases. In germline, CDR1 is LNHDA, CDR2 SQIVND (reference sequence). The CDR3 length is 17 residues. The V and J ends lost 4 bases and 4 bases, in that order; junction bases with no gene match: 10. Here the CDR3 DNA reads TGTGCCAGTAGTACCGATCGGCTAGCGGGGGGCTCAGATACGCAGTATTTT. This sequence encodes CASSTDRLAGGSDTQYF.

This sequence joins TRBV10-3 and TRBJ2-5, with a possible D match to TRBD1 (6 bases). V was trimmed by 3 bases and J by 7 bases, leaving 6 bases between them. CDR1 is ENHRY, CDR2 SYGVKD, per germline. This CDR3 is 11 amino acids long. CDR3 residues: CAISEQGTQYF. The DNA for the CDR3 is TGTGCCATCAGTGAACAGGGGACCCAGTACTTC.

The rearrangement joins TRBV4-1 to TRBJ1-4; 8 bases line up with TRBD1. The germline V gene encodes CDR1 MGHRA and CDR2 YSYEKL. Trimming at V came to 1 base and at J to 8 bases, leaving 15 bases not matched to a gene. This CDR3 has 18 amino acids. CDR3: CASSQAPGQAGLGEKLFF. For the CDR3, the DNA is TGCGCCAGCAGCCAAGCTCCGGGACAGGCCGGGCTGGGGGAAAAACTGTTTTTT.

The rearrangement joins TRBV11-1 to TRBJ1-1; maybe TRBD1 (5 bases). V was clipped by 0 bases and J by 8 bases, with 10 bases between them. The length of the CDR3 is 13 residues. Germline V gives CDR1 SGHAT, CDR2 FQDESV (reference sequence). The CDR3 loop reads CASSLAGGTEAFF. The CDR3 DNA follows: TGTGCCAGCAGCTTAGCGGGAGGGACCGAAGCTTTCTTT.

The CDR3, as DNA: TGTGCCAGCAGCTTTAGGATGCTGCGGGAGGGCCAGGGCGGGGAGCTGTTTTTT. Translation gives CASSFRMLREGQGGELFF. The rearrangement uses TRBV5-6 and TRBJ2-2, with 9 bases fitting TRBD2. The CDR3 length is 18 residues. The germline gives CDR1 SGHDT, CDR2 YYEEEE. V lost 2 bases to trimming and J lost 7 bases; unmatched junction nucleotides: 15.

J is TRBJ1-3 and V is TRBV15, with a possible D match to TRBD1 (5 bases). V was cut by 5 bases and J by 0 bases, with 17 bases left in between. The CDR3 length is 17 residues. Germline values: CDR1 LNHNV, CDR2 YYDKDF (reference sequence). The CDR3 DNA follows: TGTGCCACCAGCGGCGCAGGGTTCCCGAGCTCTGGAAACACCATATATTTT. This translates into CATSGAGFPSSGNTIYF.

This sequence joins TRBV5-6 and TRBJ1-6; D is undetermined. V was cut by 2 bases and J by 5 bases, with 8 bases left in between. The CDR3 extends over 14 amino acids. Germline assignment: CDR1 SGHDT and CDR2 YYEEEE. The CDR3 region is CASSFQRNNSPLHF. The CDR3 region has the DNA TGTGCCAGCAGCTTTCAGCGTAATAATTCACCCCTCCACTTT.

V gene TRBV25-1 combines with J gene TRBJ2-1; D is possibly TRBD2 (6 bases). Per the germline V gene, CDR1 is MGHDK and CDR2 is SYGVNS. This CDR3 comprises 16 residues. V was pared by 2 bases and J by 1 base, with 12 bases between. The CDR3 DNA sequence: TGTGCCAGCAGTGAAGATGGCGGGATATCCTACAATGAGCAGTTCTTC. Protein: CASSEDGGISYNEQFF.

This rearrangement joins TRBV19 to TRBJ2-7, with unresolved D. Looked up from germline, CDR1 is LNHDA and CDR2 is SQIVND (reference sequence). V gave up 1 base and J gave up 4 bases, with 8 bases separating them. This CDR3 has 13 residues. The CDR3 nucleotides are TGTGCCAGTAGTATAGGTTACATGTACGAGCAGTACTTC. Translation: CASSIGYMYEQYF.

The V gene is TRBV19, the J gene TRBJ1-2; D might be TRBD1 (6 bases). V was trimmed by 6 bases and J by 7 bases, leaving 12 bases between them. Germline V gives CDR1 LNHDA, CDR2 SQIVND (reference sequence). This CDR3 comprises 12 residues. This chain's CDR3 is CASSPTGFGYTF. The CDR3 bases are TGTGCCAGTAGCCCAACAGGGTTTGGCTACACCTTC.

The V and J genes are TRBV25-1 and TRBJ2-5; 8 bases fit TRBD1. V was pared by 5 bases and J by 5 bases, with 7 bases of the junction left unmatched. This CDR3 comprises 14 residues. Germline loops: CDR1 MGHDK, CDR2 SYGVNS. The CDR3, as DNA: TGTGCCAGCAGTAGGGGACAGGCCCCGGAGACCCAGTACTTC. This translates into CASSRGQAPETQYF.

The genes are TRBV6-1 and TRBJ2-3; 11 positions agree with TRBD2. Germline V gives CDR1 MNHNS, CDR2 SASEGT. This CDR3 comprises 14 residues. Trimming at V came to 8 bases and at J to 4 bases, leaving 5 bases not matched to a gene. In nucleotides, the CDR3 is TGTGCCAGCGGGTTAGCGGGAGGGCCAGATACGCAGTATTTT. It encodes CASGLAGGPDTQYF.

This rearrangement joins TRBV5-8 to TRBJ1-2; 9 nucleotides match TRBD1. The germline V gene encodes CDR1 SGHTS and CDR2 YDEGEE. V lost 0 bases, J lost 4 bases, and 4 bases stayed unmatched. This CDR3 spans 15 amino acids. The CDR3 coding sequence is TGTGCCAGCAGCTTGGGGGACAGGGTTTCCTATGGCTACACCTTC. Its protein is CASSLGDRVSYGYTF.

V and J are TRBV7-3 and TRBJ2-5; TRBD1 matches at 11 bases. V lost 1 base and J lost 0; bases outside the gene matches: 7. Germline values: CDR1 SGHTA, CDR2 FQGTGA. The CDR3 runs to 18 residues. CDR3 in DNA: TGTGCCAGCAGCTTAAAACATGGGACAGGGGGGAACCAAGAGACCCAGTACTTC. It encodes CASSLKHGTGGNQETQYF. Supplemented by reference TRBV7-3 and TRBJ2-5, the full variable domain reads GAGVSQTPSNKVTEKGKYVELRCDPISGHTALYWYRQSLGQGPEFLIYFQGTGAADDSGLPNDRFFAVRPEGSVSTLKIQRTERGDSAVYLCASSLKHGTGGNQETQYFGPGTRLLVL.

The chain is built from TRBV7-9 and TRBJ1-1, with TRBD1 identical over 7 bases. CDR1 SEHNR and CDR2 FQNEAQ come from the germline V gene (reference sequence). The CDR3 has 15 amino acids. The J segment lost 3 bases and the V segment lost 3 bases, leaving 7 bases of the junction unmatched. This chain's CDR3 is CASSLYGDRDTEAFF. For the CDR3, the DNA is TGTGCCAGCAGCTTGTACGGTGACAGGGACACTGAAGCTTTCTTT.

The chain links TRBV7-2 to TRBJ2-2; D is ambiguous. This CDR3 has 14 residues. Germline lookup yields CDR1 SGHTA and CDR2 FQGNSA. V was clipped by 6 bases and J by 6 bases, with 14 bases between them. The CDR3 loop reads CASSRKLNPGELFF. In DNA form, the CDR3 reads TGTGCCAGCAGTCGAAAGCTAAATCCCGGGGAGCTGTTTTTT.

The V gene is TRBV9, the J gene TRBJ2-5, with 7 nucleotides matching TRBD2. The V gene's germline CDR1 is SGDLS and CDR2 YYNGEE. V dropped 6 bases and J dropped 5; count of bases not matched to a gene: 16. There are 16 residues in the CDR3. CDR3 bases: TGTGCCAGCACGCCCGCGGGCGGGAGCTTTTGGGAGACCCAGTACTTC. Its translation is CASTPAGGSFWETQYF. Full variable domain (rest looked up from reference TRBV9 and TRBJ2-5): DSGVTQTPKHLITATGQRVTLRCSPRSGDLSVYWYQQSLDQGLQFLIQYYNGEERAKGNILERFSAQQFPDLHSELNLSSLELGDSALYFCASTPAGGSFWETQYFGPGTRLLVL.

This chain uses TRBV6-5 with TRBJ1-2; D is possibly TRBD1 (6 bases). Germline-derived CDR1 and CDR2 are MNHEY and SVGAGI. Between the trimmed V and J ends, which lost 0 bases and 5 bases, there was a span of 13 bases. This CDR3 has 15 residues. The CDR3 loop reads CASSYSAGAGYGYTF. CDR3 DNA sequence: TGTGCCAGCAGTTACTCAGCAGGGGCTGGGTATGGCTACACCTTC.

This chain joins TRBV7-9 and TRBJ1-1; the D gene is possibly TRBD1 (5 bases). The germline V gene has CDR1 SEHNR and CDR2 FQNEAQ (reference sequence). The CDR3 is made up of 16 amino acids. Trimming cost V 1 base and J 5 bases, with 17 bases left between them. This CDR3 reads CASSLEVEVRVTEAFF. The CDR3 DNA reads as TGTGCCAGCAGCTTAGAGGTTGAGGTCAGGGTGACTGAAGCTTTCTTT.